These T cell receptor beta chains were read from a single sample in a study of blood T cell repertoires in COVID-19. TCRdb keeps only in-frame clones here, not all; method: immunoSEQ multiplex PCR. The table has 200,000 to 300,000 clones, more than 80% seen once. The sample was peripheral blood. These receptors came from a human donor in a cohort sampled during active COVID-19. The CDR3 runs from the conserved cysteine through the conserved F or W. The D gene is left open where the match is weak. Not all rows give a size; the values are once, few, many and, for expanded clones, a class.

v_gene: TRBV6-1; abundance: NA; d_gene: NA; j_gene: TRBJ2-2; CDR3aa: CASSEGGAQRTGELFF; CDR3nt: TGTGCCAGCAGTGAGGGGGGGGCGCAAAGGACCGGGGAGCTGTTTTTT
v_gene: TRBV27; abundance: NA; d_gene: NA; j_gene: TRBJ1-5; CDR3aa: CASSLSIGEQPQHF; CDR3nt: TGTGCCAGCAGTTTATCGATCGGGGAACAGCCCCAGCATTTT
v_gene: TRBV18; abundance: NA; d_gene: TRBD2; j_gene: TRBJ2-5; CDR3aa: CASSPPGLAGETQYF; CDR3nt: TGTGCCAGCTCCCCCCCGGGACTAGCGGGAGAGACCCAGTACTTC
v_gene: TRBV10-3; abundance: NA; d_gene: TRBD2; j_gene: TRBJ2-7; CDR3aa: CAIRGDYPLEQYF; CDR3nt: TGTGCCATCAGGGGGGACTACCCCCTCGAGCAGTACTTC
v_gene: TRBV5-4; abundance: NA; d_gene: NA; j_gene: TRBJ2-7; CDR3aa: CASSLGQEVEQYF; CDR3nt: TGTGCCAGCAGCTTGGGACAGGAAGTCGAGCAGTACTTC
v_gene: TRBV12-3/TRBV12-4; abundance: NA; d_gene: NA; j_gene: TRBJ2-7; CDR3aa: CASSLTGYAQYF; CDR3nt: TGTGCCAGCAGTTTAACAGGGTACGCGCAGTACTTC
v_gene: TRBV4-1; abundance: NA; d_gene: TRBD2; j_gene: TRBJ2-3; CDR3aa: CASSRIRGDSDTQYF; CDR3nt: TGCGCCAGCAGCCGAATACGGGGGGATTCAGATACGCAGTATTTT
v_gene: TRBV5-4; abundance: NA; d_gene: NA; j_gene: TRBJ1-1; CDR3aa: CASSLGGRGNTEAFF; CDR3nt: TGTGCCAGCAGCTTGGGGGGAAGGGGGAACACTGAAGCTTTCTTT
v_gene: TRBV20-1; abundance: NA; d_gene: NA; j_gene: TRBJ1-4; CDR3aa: CSASGPGLPTNEKLFF; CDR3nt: TGCAGTGCTAGTGGGCCAGGGTTGCCAACTAATGAAAAACTGTTTTTT
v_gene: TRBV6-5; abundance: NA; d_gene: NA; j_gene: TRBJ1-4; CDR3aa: CASRNGGWNEKLFF; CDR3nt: TGTGCCAGCAGAAACGGGGGGTGGAATGAAAAACTGTTTTTT
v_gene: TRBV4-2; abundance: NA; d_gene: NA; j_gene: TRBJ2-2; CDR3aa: CASSPAGGANTGELFF; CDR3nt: TGTGCCAGCAGCCCCGCTGGCGGGGCCAACACCGGGGAGCTGTTTTTT
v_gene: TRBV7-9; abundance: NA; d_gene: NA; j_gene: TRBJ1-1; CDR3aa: CASSASGMHTEAFF; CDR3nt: TGTGCCAGCAGCGCCTCAGGGATGCACACTGAAGCTTTCTTT
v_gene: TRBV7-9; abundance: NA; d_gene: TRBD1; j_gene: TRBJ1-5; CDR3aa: CASSPGGGASNQPQHF; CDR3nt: TGTGCCAGCAGCCCCGGAGGGGGCGCATCGAATCAGCCCCAGCATTTT
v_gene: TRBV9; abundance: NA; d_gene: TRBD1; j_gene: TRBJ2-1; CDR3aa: CASSVYQPGQGDDEQFF; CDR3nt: TGTGCCAGCAGCGTGTACCAGCCGGGACAGGGGGATGATGAGCAGTTCTTC
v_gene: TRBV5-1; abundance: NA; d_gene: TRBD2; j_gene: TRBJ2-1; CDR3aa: CASSLAGSGSYNEQFF; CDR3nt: TGCGCCAGCAGCTTGGCCGGGAGCGGGAGTTACAATGAGCAGTTCTTC
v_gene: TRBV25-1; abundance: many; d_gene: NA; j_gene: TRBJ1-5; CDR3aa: CASSGGEYQPQHF; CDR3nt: TGTGCCAGCAGTGGGGGGGAATATCAGCCCCAGCATTTT
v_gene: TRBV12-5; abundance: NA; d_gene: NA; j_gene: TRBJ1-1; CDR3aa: CASGWGEDTEAFF; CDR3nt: TGTGCTAGTGGCTGGGGGGAGGACACTGAAGCTTTCTTT
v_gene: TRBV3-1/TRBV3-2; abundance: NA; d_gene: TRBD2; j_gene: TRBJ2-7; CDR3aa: CASSQGSGRAYEQYF; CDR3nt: TGTGCCAGCAGCCAAGGCAGCGGGAGAGCCTACGAGCAGTACTTC
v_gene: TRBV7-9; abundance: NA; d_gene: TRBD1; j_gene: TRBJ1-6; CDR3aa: CASGPTGQGGPLHF; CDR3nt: TGTGCCAGCGGTCCTACGGGACAGGGAGGACCCCTCCACTTT
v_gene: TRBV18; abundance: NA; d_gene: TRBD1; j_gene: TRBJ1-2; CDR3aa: CASSPFALRRGRPGDGYTF; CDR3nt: TGTGCCAGCTCACCATTCGCCCTACGTAGGGGGCGACCGGGAGATGGCTACACCTTC
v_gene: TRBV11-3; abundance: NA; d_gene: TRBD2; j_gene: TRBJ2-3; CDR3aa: CASSFTSGGTSTDTQYF; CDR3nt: TGTGCCAGCAGCTTCACTAGCGGGGGGACTAGCACAGATACGCAGTATTTT
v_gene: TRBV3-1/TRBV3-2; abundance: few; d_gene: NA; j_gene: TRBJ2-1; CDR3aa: CASSQRDNGDEQFF; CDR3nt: TGTGCCAGCAGCCAACGGGACAATGGGGATGAGCAGTTCTTC
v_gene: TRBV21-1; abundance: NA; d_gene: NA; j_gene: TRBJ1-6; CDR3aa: CASTNHDSEDGISPLHF; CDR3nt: TGTGCCAGCACCAACCACGACTCTGAGGACGGGATTTCACCCCTCCACTTT
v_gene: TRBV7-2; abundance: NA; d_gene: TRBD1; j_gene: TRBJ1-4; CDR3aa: CASSLGFDRGLEF; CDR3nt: TGTGCCAGCAGCTTAGGGTTCGACAGGGGGCTCGAATTT
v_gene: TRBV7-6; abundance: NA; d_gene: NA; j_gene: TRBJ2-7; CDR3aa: CASSTFPRGSSYEQYF; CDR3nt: TGTGCCAGCAGCACCTTCCCACGGGGGAGCTCCTACGAGCAGTACTTC
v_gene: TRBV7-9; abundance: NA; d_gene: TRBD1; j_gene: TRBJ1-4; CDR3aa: CASSPRTGFFEKLFF; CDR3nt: TGTGCCAGCAGCCCCCGGACAGGTTTTTTTGAAAAACTGTTTTTT
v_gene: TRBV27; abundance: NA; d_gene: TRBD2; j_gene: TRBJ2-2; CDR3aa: CASSLLWTSGGNTGELFF; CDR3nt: TGTGCCAGCAGTTTATTGTGGACTAGCGGGGGGAACACCGGGGAGCTGTTTTTT
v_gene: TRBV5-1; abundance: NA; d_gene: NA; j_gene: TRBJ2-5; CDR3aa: CASSLEGPQETQYF; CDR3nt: TGCGCCAGCAGCTTGGAGGGGCCCCAAGAGACCCAGTACTTC
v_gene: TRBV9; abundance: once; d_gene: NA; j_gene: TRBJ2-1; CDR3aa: CASSVGGVASYNEQFF; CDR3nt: TGTGCCAGCAGCGTTGGGGGCGTAGCCTCCTACAATGAGCAGTTCTTC
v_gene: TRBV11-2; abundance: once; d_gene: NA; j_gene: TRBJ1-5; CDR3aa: CASSLWANQPQHF; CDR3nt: TGTGCCAGCAGCTTATGGGCCAATCAGCCCCAGCATTTT
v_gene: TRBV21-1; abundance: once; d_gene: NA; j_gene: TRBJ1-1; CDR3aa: CASSTDRGRTEAFF; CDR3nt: TGTGCCAGCAGCACGGACAGGGGACGCACTGAAGCTTTCTTT
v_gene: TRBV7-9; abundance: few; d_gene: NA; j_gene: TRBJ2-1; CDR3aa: CASSLFGGSYNEQFF; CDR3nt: TGTGCCAGCAGCTTATTCGGGGGCTCCTACAATGAGCAGTTCTTC
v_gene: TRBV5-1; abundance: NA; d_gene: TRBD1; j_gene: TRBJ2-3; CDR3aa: CASSQTGQGWDTDTQYF; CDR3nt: TGCGCCAGCAGCCAGACTGGACAGGGGTGGGACACAGATACGCAGTATTTT
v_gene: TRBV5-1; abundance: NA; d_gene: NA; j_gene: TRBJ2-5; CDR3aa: CASSLAPGPEETQYF; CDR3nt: TGCGCCAGCAGCTTGGCCCCTGGGCCCGAGGAGACCCAGTACTTC
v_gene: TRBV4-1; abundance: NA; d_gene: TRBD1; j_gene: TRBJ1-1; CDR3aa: CASSQGTGGRVNTEAFF; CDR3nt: TGCGCCAGCAGCCAAGGGACAGGGGGTCGGGTGAACACTGAAGCTTTCTTT
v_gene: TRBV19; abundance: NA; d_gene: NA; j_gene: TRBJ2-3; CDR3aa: CASKVTGTDTQYF; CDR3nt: TGTGCCAGTAAAGTGACAGGCACAGATACGCAGTATTTT
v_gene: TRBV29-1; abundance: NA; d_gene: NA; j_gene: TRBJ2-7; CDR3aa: CSVEGTAPYEQYF; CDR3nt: TGCAGCGTTGAAGGGACAGCCCCCTACGAGCAGTACTTC
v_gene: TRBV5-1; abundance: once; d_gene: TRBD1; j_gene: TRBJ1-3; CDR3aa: CASSWGQFSGNTIYF; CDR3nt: TGCGCCAGCAGCTGGGGACAGTTCTCTGGAAACACCATATATTTT
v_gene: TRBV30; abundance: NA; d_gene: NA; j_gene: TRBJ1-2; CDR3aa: CAWSRTRGGGYTF; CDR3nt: TGTGCCTGGAGTCGGACCCGGGGGGGCGGCTACACCTTC
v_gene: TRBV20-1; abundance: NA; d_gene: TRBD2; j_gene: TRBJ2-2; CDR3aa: CSASRLAETGELFF; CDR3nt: TGCAGTGCTAGTAGACTAGCGGAAACCGGGGAGCTGTTTTTT
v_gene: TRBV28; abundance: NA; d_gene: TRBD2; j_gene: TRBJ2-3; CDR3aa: CASMQVAGGGNTDTQYF; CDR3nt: TGTGCCAGCATGCAGGTAGCGGGAGGAGGTAACACAGATACGCAGTATTTT
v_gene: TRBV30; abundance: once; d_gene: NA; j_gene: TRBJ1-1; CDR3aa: CAWSVGHSVEAFF; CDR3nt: TGTGCCTGGAGTGTTGGACACTCGGTTGAAGCTTTCTTT
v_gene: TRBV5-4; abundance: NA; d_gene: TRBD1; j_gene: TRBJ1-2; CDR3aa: CASSLNRGGNYGYTF; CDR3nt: TGTGCCAGCAGCCTAAACAGGGGGGGTAACTATGGCTACACCTTC
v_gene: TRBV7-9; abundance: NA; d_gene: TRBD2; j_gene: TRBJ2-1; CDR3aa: CASSRAGGNNEQFF; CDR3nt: TGTGCCAGCTCCCGGGCGGGAGGGAACAATGAGCAGTTCTTC
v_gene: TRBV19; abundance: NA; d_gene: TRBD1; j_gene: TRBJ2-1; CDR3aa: CASRGEDRDYNEQFF; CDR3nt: TGTGCCAGTAGGGGAGAAGACAGGGACTACAATGAGCAGTTCTTC
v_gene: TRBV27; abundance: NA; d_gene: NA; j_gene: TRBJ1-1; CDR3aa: CASRGRTEAFF; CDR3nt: TGTGCCAGCAGGGGGAGAACTGAAGCTTTCTTT
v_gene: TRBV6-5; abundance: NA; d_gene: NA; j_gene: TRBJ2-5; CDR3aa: CASIGGGETQYF; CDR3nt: TGTGCCAGCATAGGGGGGGGAGAGACCCAGTACTTC
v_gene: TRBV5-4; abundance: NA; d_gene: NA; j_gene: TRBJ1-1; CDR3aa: CASSPAITEGTEAFF; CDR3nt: TGTGCCAGCAGCCCGGCTATAACGGAGGGCACTGAAGCTTTCTTT
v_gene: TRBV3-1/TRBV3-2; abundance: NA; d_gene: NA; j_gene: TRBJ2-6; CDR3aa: CASSQDLSGANVLTF; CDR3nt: TGTGCCAGCAGCCAAGACCTCTCTGGGGCCAACGTCCTGACTTTC
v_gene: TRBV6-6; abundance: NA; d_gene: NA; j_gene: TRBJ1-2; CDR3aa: CASTQVVGTYGYTF; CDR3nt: TGTGCCAGCACCCAGGTGGTGGGTACCTATGGCTACACCTTC
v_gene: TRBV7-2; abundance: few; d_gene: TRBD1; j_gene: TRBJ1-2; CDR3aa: CASSGGTDNYGYTF; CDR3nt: TGTGCCAGCAGCGGAGGGACAGACAACTATGGCTACACCTTC
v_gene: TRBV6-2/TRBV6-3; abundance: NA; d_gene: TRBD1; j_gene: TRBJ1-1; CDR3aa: CASSEGQDTEAFF; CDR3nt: TGTGCCAGCAGCGAGGGACAGGACACTGAAGCTTTCTTT